The rows below give T cell receptor beta chains drawn from one sample of a study of shared clonotypes between healthy human individuals. Some clones are missing from TCRdb's copy, which holds only in-frame ones; the method was immunoSEQ multiplex PCR. The sample has 850,000 to 1,200,000 clones; roughly 75% are singletons. What was sequenced was memory CD4+ T cells sorted from blood. These receptors came from a man younger than 35 in good health. The CDR3 runs from the conserved cysteine through the conserved F or W. D genes are given only for firm matches. Clone size, where shown, is once, few, many, or a class for clones that have expanded.

cdr3_aa	cdr3_nt	clone_size	j_call	d_call	v_call
CASRGTSSNQPQHF	TGTGCCAGCAGGGGGACATCCAGCAATCAGCCCCAGCATTTT	NA	TRBJ1-5	NA	TRBV6-6
CSGGADEQYF	TGCAGTGGAGGGGCAGACGAGCAGTACTTC	NA	TRBJ2-7	NA	TRBV20-1
CASSLDLVKYGYTF	TGTGCCAGCAGCTTAGACCTGGTGAAGTATGGCTACACCTTC	NA	TRBJ1-2	NA	TRBV7-2
CASGFPRPGEQYF	TGTGCTAGTGGTTTCCCTCGTCCCGGAGAGCAGTACTTC	NA	TRBJ2-7	NA	TRBV12-5
CASSEVASRGRDTQYF	TGTGCCAGCAGTGAAGTTGCCTCCAGGGGGAGAGATACGCAGTATTTT	once	TRBJ2-3	TRBD1	TRBV6-1
CASSVGTSGGVQETQYF	TGTGCCAGCAGCGTAGGTACTAGCGGGGGGGTCCAAGAGACCCAGTACTTC	NA	TRBJ2-5	TRBD2	TRBV9
CASSEAKNGGREQYF	TGTGCCAGCAGTGAAGCGAAAAACGGCGGACGCGAGCAGTACTTC	few	TRBJ2-7	NA	TRBV6-1
CASSLEGGSLGETQYF	TGTGCCAGCAGCTTAGAAGGGGGGAGCCTTGGAGAGACCCAGTACTTC	NA	TRBJ2-5	NA	TRBV7-9
CASSLMFRGSSQPQHF	TGTGCCAGCAGTTTAATGTTCAGGGGTTCTAGTCAGCCCCAGCATTTT	NA	TRBJ1-5	NA	TRBV27
CASSPVGAETQYF	TGTGCCAGCTCACCTGTAGGGGCGGAAACGCAGTATTTT	NA	TRBJ2-3	NA	TRBV18
CASSSRGQYSNQPQHF	TGTGCCAGCAGCTCTAGGGGACAGTATAGCAATCAGCCCCAGCATTTT	NA	TRBJ1-5	TRBD1	TRBV7-8
CASSVSGGSNNEQFF	TGTGCCAGCAGCGTATCCGGGGGGTCCAACAATGAGCAGTTCTTC	NA	TRBJ2-1	TRBD2	TRBV9
CASSTPDRYSNQPQHF	TGTGCCAGTAGTACCCCGGACCGTTATAGCAATCAGCCCCAGCATTTT	NA	TRBJ1-5	NA	TRBV19
CASKSREGIDYGYTF	TGTGCCAGCAAGTCCCGGGAGGGCATAGACTATGGCTACACCTTC	NA	TRBJ1-2	NA	TRBV28
CASSYSGTSGNTIYF	TGTGCCAGCAGTTACTCGGGAACCTCTGGAAACACCATATATTTT	NA	TRBJ1-3	NA	TRBV6-6
CAWSGQTGTNNHQPQHF	TGTGCCTGGAGTGGGCAAACCGGGACTAACAACCACCAGCCCCAGCATTTT	NA	TRBJ1-5	NA	TRBV30
CASSQVSGVTNEKLFF	TGCGCCAGCAGCCAAGTTTCGGGGGTGACTAATGAAAAACTGTTTTTT	NA	TRBJ1-4	NA	TRBV4-1
CASSQGWGRSYNEQFF	TGCGCCAGCAGCCAAGGTTGGGGTCGCTCCTACAATGAGCAGTTCTTC	NA	TRBJ2-1	NA	TRBV4-1
CASSFIAGGEKLFF	TGTGCCAGCAGCTTTATAGCGGGTGGGGAAAAACTGTTTTTT	NA	TRBJ1-4	NA	TRBV7-9
CASSGGSPGQYNEKLFF	TGTGCCAGCAGCGGAGGATCACCGGGACAGTACAATGAAAAACTGTTTTTT	NA	TRBJ1-4	TRBD1	TRBV9
CASSEEVRSKELFF	TGTGCCAGCAGTGAAGAGGTCCGCTCAAAGGAGTTGTTTTTT	NA	TRBJ1-4	NA	TRBV6-1
CATHKDGLGETQYF	TGCGCCACCCACAAGGACGGACTGGGGGAGACCCAGTACTTC	NA	TRBJ2-5	NA	TRBV10-2
CASSLGQGVSGTQYF	TGTGCCAGCAGCTTAGGGCAGGGGGTATCTGGTACGCAGTATTTT	NA	TRBJ2-3	TRBD1	TRBV7-2
CASRLANSETQYF	TGTGCCAGCAGACTAGCGAATAGCGAGACCCAGTACTTC	NA	TRBJ2-5	TRBD2	TRBV7-9
CARSFRCGDEQYF	TGTGCCAGAAGCTTCCGTTGTGGGGACGAGCAGTACTTC	NA	TRBJ2-7	NA	TRBV5-3
CASRSSRAAEAFF	TGTGCCAGTAGGAGTTCCCGGGCGGCTGAAGCTTTCTTT	NA	TRBJ1-1	NA	TRBV19
CASSLVAGVAQETQYF	TGTGCCAGCAGCTTAGTAGCGGGGGTCGCCCAAGAGACCCAGTACTTC	NA	TRBJ2-5	TRBD2	TRBV28